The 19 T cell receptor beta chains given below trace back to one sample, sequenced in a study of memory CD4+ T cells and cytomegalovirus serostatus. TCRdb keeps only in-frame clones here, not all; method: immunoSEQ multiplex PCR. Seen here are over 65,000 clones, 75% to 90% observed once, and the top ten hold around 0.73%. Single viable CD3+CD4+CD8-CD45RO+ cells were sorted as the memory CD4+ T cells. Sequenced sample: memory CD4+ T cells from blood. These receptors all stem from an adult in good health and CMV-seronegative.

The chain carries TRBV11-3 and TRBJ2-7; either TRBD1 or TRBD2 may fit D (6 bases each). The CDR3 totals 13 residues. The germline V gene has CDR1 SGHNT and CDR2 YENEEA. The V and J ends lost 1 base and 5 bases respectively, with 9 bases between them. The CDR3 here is CASSLVGGHEQYF. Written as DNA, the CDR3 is TGTGCCAGCAGCTTAGTGGGGGGCCACGAGCAGTACTTC. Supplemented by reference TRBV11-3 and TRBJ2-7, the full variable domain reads EAGVVQSPRYKIIEKKQPVAFWCNPISGHNTLYWYLQNLGQGPELLIRYENEEAVDDSQLPKDRFSAERLKGVDSTLKIQPAELGDSAVYLCASSLVGGHEQYFGPGTRLTVT.

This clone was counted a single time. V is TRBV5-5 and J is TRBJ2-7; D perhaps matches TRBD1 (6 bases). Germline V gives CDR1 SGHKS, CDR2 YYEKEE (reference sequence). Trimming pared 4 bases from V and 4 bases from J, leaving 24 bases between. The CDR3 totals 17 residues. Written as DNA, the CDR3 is TGTGCCAGCAGCCCGGGCCTCGGCAGGGGATGGAGTTACGAGCAGTACTTC. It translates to CASSPGLGRGWSYEQYF.

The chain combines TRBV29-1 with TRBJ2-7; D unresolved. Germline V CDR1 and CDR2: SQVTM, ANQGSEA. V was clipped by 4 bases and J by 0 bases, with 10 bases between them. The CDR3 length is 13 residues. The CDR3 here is CSVGSESSYEQYF. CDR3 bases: TGCAGCGTTGGGTCAGAGAGCTCCTACGAGCAGTACTTC.

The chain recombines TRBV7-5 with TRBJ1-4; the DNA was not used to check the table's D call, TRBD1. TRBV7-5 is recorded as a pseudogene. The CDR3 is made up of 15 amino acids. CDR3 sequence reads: CARSYPGTGDEKLFF. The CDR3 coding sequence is TGTGCCAGAAGCTACCCCGGGACAGGGGACGAAAAACTGTTTTTT.

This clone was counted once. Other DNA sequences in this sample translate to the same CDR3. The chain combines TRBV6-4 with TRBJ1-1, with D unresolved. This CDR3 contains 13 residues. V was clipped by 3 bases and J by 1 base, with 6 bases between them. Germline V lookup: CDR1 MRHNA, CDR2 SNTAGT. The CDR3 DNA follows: TGTGCCAGCAGTGATCAGCCGAACACTGAAGCTTTCTTT. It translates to CASSDQPNTEAFF.

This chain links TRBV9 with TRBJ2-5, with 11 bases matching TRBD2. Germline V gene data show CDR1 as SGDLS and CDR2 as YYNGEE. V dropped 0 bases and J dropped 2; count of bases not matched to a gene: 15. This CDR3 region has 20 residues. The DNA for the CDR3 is TGTGCCAGCAGCGTAGGTTGGTCTGGGCTAGCGGGGGGTGAACAAGAGACCCAGTACTTC. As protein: CASSVGWSGLAGGEQETQYF.

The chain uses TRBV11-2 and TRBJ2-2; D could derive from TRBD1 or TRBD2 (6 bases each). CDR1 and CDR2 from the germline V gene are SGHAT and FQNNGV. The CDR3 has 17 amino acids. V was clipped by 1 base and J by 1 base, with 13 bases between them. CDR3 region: CASSLGYGGVNTGELFF. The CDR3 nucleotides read TGTGCCAGCAGCTTAGGTTACGGGGGCGTGAACACCGGGGAGCTGTTTTTT. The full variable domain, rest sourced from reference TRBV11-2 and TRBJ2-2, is EAGVAQSPRYKIIEKRQSVAFWCNPISGHATLYWYQQILGQGPKLLIQFQNNGVVDDSQLPKDRFSAERLKGVDSTLKIQPAKLEDSAVYLCASSLGYGGVNTGELFFGEGSRLTVL.

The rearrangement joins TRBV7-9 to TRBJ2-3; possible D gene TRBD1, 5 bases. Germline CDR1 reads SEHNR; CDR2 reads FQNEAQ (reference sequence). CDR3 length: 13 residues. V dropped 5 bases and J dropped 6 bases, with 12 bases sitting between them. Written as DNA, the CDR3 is TGTGCCAGCAGCCTACAAGCAGGGGATACGCAGTATTTT. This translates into CASSLQAGDTQYF.

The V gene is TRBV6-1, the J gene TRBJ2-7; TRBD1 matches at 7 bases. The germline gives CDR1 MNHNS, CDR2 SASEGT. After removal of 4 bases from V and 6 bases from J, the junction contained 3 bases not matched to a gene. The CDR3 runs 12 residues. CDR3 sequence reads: CASSGTGVEQYF. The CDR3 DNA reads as TGTGCCAGCAGTGGAACAGGGGTCGAGCAGTACTTC.

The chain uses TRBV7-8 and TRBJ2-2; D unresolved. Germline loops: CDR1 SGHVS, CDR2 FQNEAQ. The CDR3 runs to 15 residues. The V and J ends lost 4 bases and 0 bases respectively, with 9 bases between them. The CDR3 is CASSSGAANTGELFF. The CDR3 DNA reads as TGTGCCAGCAGCTCTGGAGCTGCGAACACCGGGGAGCTGTTTTTT.

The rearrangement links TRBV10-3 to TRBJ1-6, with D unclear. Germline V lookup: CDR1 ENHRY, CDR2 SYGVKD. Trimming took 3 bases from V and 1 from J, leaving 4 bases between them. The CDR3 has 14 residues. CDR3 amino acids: CAISDRSYNSPLHF. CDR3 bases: TGTGCCATCAGTGACCGGTCCTATAATTCACCCCTCCACTTT.

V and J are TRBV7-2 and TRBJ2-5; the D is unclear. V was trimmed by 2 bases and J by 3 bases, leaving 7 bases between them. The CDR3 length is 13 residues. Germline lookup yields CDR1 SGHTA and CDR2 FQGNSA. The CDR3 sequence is CASSLQSKETQYF. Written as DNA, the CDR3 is TGTGCCAGCAGCTTACAGTCGAAAGAGACCCAGTACTTC.

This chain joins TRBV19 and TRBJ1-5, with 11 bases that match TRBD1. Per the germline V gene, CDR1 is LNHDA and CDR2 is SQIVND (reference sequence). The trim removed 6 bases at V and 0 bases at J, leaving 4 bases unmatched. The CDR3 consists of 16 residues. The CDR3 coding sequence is TGTGCCAGTAGAGGGACAGGGGGTTATAGCAATCAGCCCCAGCATTTT. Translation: CASRGTGGYSNQPQHF.

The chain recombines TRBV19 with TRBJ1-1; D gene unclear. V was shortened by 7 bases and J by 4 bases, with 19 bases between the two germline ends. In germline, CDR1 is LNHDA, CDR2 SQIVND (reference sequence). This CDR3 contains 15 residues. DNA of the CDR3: TGTGCCAGTAACCTAATACCAGGAGCGGGCACTGAAGCTTTCTTT. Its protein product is CASNLIPGAGTEAFF.

This chain's CDR3 is CASSLAGQGNSPLHF. CDR3 coding DNA: TGTGCCAGCAGCTTAGCTGGACAGGGTAATTCACCCCTCCACTTT. The chain recombines TRBV11-2 with TRBJ1-6, with 8 bases identical to TRBD1. The CDR3 runs to 15 residues. J gave up 6 bases and V 1 base, and 2 bases lay outside the gene matches. Germline-derived CDR1 and CDR2 are SGHAT and FQNNGV.

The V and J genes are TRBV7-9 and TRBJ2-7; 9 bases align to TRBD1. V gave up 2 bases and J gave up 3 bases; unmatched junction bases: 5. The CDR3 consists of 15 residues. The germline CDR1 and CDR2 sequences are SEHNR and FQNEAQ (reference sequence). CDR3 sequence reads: CASSLIGGQGYEQYF. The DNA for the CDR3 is TGTGCCAGCAGCTTAATAGGGGGACAGGGCTACGAGCAGTACTTC.

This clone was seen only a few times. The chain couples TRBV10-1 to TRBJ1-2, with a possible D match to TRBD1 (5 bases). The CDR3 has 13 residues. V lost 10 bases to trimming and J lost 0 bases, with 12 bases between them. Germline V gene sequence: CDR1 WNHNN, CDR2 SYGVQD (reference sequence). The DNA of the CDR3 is TGCGCCAACCGAGACAGTTCTAACTATGGCTACACCTTC. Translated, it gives CANRDSSNYGYTF.

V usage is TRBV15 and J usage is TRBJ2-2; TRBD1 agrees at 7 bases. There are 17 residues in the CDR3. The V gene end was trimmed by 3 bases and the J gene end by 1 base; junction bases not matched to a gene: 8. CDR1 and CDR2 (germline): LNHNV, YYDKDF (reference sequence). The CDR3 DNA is TGTGCCACCAGCAGGGAAGGGGACAGCTTGAACACCGGGGAGCTGTTTTTT. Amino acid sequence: CATSREGDSLNTGELFF.

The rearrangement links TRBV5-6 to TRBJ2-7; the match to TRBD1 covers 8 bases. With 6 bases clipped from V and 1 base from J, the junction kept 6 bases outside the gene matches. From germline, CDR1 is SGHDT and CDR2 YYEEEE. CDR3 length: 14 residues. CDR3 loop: CASTWTGPSYEQYF. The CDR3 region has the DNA TGTGCCAGCACCTGGACAGGGCCTTCCTACGAGCAGTACTTC. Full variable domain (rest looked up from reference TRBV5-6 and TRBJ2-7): DAGVTQSPTHLIKTRGQQVTLRCSPKSGHDTVSWYQQALGQGPQFIFQYYEEEERQRGNFPDRFSGHQFPNYSSELNVNALLLGDSALYLCASTWTGPSYEQYFGPGTRLTVT.